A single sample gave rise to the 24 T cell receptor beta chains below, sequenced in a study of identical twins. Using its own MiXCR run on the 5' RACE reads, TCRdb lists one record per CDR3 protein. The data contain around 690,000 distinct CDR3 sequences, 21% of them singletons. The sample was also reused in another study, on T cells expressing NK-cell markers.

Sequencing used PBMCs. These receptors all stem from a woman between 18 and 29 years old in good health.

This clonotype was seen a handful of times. The CDR3 reads CASSLRGGGSPTYEQYF. CDR3 bases: TGCGCCAGCAGCTTGCGAGGGGGTGGAAGCCCAACCTACGAGCAGTACTTC. This chain joins TRBV5-1 and TRBJ2-7, with D possibly TRBD1 on 6 matching bases. V was pared by 1 base and J by 2 bases, with 19 bases between. CDR3 length: 17 amino acids. Germline V gene lookup returns CDR1 SGHRS and CDR2 YFSETQ.

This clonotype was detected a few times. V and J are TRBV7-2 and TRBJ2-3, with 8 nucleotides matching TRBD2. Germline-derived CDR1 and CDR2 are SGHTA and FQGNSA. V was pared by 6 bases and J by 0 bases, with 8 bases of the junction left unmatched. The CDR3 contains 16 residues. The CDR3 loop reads CASSVFSGTSTDTQYF. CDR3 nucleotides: TGTGCCAGCAGTGTGTTTAGCGGGACTAGCACAGATACGCAGTATTTT.

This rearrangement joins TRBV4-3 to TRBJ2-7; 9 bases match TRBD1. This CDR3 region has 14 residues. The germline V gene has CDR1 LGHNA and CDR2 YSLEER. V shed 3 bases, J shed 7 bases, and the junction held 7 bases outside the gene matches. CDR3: CASSQGQGSWEQYF. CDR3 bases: TGCGCCAGCAGCCAGGGACAGGGATCGTGGGAGCAGTACTTC.

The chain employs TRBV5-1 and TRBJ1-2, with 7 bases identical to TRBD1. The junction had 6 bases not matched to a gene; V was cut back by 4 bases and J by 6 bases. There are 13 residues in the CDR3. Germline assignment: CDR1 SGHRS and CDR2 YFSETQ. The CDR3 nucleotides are TGCGCCAGCAGCCGGCAGGGGGTGGATGGCTACACCTTC. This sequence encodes CASSRQGVDGYTF.

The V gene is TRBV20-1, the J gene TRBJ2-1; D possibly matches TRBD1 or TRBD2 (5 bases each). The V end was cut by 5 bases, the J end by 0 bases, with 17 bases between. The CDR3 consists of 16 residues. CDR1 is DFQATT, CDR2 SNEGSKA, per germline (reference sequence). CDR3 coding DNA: TGCAGTGCTCCCTCGAAGAGGGGACGCTCCTACAATGAGCAGTTCTTC. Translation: CSAPSKRGRSYNEQFF.

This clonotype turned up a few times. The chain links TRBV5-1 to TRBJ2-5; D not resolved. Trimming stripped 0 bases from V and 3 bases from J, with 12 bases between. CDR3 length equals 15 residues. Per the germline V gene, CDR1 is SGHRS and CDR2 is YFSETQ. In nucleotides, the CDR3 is TGCGCCAGCAGCTTGGGTGTGCATACAGAAGAGACCCAGTACTTC. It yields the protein CASSLGVHTEETQYF.

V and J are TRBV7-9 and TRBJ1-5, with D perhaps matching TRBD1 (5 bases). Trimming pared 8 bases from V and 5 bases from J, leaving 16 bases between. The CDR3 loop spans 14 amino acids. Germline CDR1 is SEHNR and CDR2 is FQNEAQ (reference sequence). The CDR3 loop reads CASVLEGSDQPQHF. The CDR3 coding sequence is TGTGCCAGCGTACTAGAGGGGTCCGATCAGCCCCAGCATTTT.

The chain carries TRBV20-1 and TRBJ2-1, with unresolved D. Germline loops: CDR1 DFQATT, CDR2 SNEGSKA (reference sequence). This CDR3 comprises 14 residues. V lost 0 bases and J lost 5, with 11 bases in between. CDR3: CSAREGRKNNEQFF. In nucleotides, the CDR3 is TGCAGTGCTAGAGAAGGGCGGAAGAACAATGAGCAGTTCTTC.

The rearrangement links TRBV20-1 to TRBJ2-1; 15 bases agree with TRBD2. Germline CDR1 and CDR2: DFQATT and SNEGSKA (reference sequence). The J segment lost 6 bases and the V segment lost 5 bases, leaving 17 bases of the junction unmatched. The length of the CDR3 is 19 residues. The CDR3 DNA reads TGCAGTGCTGAGCCGGGCCCGGGACTAGCGGGGGGCCAGGGCAATGAGCAGTTCTTC. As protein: CSAEPGPGLAGGQGNEQFF.

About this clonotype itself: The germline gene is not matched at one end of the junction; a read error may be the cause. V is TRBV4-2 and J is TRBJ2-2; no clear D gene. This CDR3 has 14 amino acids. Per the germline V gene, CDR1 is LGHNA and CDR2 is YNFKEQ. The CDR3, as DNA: TGTGCCAGCAGCCAAGCCAGCCACACAGGGGAGCTGTTTTTT. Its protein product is CASSQASHTGELFF.

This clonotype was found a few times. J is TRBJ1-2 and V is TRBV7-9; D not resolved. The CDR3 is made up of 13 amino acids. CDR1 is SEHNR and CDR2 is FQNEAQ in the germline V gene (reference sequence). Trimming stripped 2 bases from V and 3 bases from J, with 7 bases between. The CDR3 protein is CASSLLADYGYTF. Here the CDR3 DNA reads TGTGCCAGCAGCTTATTGGCAGACTATGGCTACACCTTC.

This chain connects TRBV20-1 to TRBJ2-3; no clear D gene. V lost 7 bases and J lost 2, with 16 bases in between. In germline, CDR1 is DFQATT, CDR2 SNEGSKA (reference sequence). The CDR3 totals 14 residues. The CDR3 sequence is CSVISPGNTDTQYF. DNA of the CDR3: TGCAGTGTCATTTCCCCTGGCAACACAGATACGCAGTATTTT.

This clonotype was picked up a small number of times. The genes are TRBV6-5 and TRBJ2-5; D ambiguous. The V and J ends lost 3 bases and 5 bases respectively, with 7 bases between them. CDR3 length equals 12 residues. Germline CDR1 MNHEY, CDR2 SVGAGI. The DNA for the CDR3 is TGTGCCAGCAGTTATGTGGGGGAGACCCAGTACTTC. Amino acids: CASSYVGETQYF.

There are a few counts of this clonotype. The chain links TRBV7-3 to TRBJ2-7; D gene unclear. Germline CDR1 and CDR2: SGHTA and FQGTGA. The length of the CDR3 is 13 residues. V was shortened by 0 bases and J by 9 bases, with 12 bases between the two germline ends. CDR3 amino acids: CASSLTLGATQYF. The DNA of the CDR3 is TGTGCCAGCAGCTTAACTCTTGGAGCCACGCAGTACTTC.

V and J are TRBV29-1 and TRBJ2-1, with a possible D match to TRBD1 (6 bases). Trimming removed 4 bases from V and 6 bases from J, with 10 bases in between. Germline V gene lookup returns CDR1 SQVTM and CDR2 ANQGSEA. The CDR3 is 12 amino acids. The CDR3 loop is CSVALGGNEQFF. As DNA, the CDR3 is TGCAGCGTTGCTCTAGGGGGCAATGAGCAGTTCTTC.

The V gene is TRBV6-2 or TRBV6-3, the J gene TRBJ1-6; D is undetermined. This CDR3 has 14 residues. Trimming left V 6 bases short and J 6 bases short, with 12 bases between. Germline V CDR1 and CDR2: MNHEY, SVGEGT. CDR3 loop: CASSYNGFNSPLHF. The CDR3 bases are TGTGCCAGCAGCTATAACGGCTTTAATTCACCCCTCCACTTT.

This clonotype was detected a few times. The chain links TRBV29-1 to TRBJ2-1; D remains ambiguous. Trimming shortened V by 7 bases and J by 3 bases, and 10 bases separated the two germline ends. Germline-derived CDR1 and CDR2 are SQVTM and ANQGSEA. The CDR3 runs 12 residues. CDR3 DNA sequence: TGCAGCGGACTCGACATCTACAATGAGCAGTTCTTC. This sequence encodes CSGLDIYNEQFF.

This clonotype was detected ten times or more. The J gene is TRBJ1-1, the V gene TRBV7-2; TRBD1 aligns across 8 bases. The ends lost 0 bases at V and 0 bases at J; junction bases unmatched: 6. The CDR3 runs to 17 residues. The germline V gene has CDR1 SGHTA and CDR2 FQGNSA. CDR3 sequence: CASSLAAGGTLNTEAFF. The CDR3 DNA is TGTGCCAGCAGCTTAGCGGCAGGGGGCACCCTGAACACTGAAGCTTTCTTT.

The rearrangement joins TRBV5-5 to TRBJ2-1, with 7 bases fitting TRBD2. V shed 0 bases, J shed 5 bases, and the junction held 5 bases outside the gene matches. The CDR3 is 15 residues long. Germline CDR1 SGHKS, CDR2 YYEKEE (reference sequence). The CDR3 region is CASSLVVGGNNEQFF. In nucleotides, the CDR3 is TGTGCCAGCAGCTTGGTCGTCGGGGGGAACAATGAGCAGTTCTTC.

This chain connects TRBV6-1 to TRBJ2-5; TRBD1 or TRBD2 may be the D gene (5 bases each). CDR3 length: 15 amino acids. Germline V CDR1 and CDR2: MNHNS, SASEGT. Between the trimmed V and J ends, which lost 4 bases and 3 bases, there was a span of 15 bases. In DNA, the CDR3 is TGTGCCAGCAGTGTCTTAAGGGGAGAAAAAGAGACCCAGTACTTC. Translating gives CASSVLRGEKETQYF.

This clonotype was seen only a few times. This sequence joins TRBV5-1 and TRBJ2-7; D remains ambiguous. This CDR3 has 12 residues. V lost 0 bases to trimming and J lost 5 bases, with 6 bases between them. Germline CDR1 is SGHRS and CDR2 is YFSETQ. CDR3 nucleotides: TGCGCCAGCAGCTTGGCGGAGAACGAGCAGTACTTC. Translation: CASSLAENEQYF.

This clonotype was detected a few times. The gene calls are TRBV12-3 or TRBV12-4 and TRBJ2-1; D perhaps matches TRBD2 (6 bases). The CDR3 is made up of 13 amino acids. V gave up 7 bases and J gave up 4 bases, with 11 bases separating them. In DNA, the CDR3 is TGTGCCAGCACCCCGGGAGTTTACAATGAGCAGTTCTTC. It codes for CASTPGVYNEQFF.

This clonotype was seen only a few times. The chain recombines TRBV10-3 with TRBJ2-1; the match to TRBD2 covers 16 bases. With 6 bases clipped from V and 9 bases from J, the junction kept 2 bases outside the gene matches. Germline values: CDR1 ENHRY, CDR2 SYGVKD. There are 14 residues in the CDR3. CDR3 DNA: TGTGCCATCAGCGGGACTAGCGGGAGGGGTGAGCAGTTCTTC. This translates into CAISGTSGRGEQFF.

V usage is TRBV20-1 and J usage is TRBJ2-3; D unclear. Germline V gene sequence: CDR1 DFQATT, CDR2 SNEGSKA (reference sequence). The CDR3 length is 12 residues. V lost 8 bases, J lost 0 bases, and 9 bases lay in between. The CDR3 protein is CSQMSSTDTQYF. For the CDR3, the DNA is TGCAGTCAGATGTCTAGCACAGATACGCAGTATTTT.